This T cell receptor beta chain was sequenced for a study of blood T cell repertoires in COVID-19. Study-wide background: Some COVID-19 samples were acute and others convalescent; all came from the United States, Italy and Spain. Sources were T cells, B-cell-depleted T cells, or PBMCs; the material itself was cDNA or gDNA.

In the authors' methods: How many nucleated cells were present was estimated from reference gene primer amplification. The data were produced by immunoSEQ multiplex PCR, yet TCRdb's version contains in-frame clones alone and is incomplete. That table supplies the V and J calls and clone size; D and trimming were determined from the DNA. The data contain about 98,000 clones, 81% of them seen just once; the ten biggest clones take up 4.1%. This clone occurred a few times. With 3 bases clipped from V and 2 bases from J, the junction kept 6 bases outside the gene matches. Germline CDR1 is SGDLS and CDR2 is YYNGEE. The CDR3 covers 15 residues.

The sequencing sample was made of peripheral blood. The sequence came from a man in his 60s with acute or convalescent COVID-19. The rearrangement joins TRBV9 to TRBJ2-5; the match to TRBD1 covers 8 bases. The CDR3 loop is CASSAQTGGQETQYF. The CDR3 nucleotides read TGTGCCAGCAGCGCACAAACAGGGGGGCAAGAGACCCAGTACTTC.